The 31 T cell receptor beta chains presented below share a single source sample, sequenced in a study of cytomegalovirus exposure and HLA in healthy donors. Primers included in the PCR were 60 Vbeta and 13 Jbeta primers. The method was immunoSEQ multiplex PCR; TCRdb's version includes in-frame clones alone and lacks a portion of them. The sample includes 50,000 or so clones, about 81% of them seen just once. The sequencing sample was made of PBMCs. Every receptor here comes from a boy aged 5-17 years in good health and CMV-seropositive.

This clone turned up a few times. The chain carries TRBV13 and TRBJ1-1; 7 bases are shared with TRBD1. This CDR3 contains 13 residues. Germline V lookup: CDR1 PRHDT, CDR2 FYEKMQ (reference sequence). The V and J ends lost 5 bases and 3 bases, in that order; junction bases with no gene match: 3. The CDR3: CASSTDRYTEAFF. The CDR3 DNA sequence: TGTGCCAGCAGCACGGACAGGTACACTGAAGCTTTCTTT.

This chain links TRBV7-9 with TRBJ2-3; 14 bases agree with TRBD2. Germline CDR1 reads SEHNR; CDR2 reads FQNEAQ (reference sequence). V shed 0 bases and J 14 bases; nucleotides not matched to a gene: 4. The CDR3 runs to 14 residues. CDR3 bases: TGTGCCAGCAGCTTAGCGCATGGACTAGCGGGGGGGTATTTT. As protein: CASSLAHGLAGGYF.

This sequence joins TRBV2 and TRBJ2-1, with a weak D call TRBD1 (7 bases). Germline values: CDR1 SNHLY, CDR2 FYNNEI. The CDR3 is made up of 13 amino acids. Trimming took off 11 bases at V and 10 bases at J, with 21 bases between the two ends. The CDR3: CALLTDRAGEQFF. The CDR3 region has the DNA TGTGCCCTCCTAACCGACAGGGCGGGGGAGCAGTTCTTC. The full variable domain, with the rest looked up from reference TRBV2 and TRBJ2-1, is EPEVTQTPSHQVTQMGQEVILRCVPISNHLYFYWYRQILGQKVEFLVSFYNNEISEKSEIFDDQFSVERPDGSNFTLKIRSTKLEDSAMYFCALLTDRAGEQFFGPGTRLTVL.

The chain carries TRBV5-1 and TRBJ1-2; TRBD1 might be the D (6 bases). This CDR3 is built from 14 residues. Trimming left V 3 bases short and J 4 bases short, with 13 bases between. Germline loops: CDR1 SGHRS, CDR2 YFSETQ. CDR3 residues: CASSSGGGGYGYTF. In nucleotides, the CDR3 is TGCGCCAGCAGCTCAGGAGGGGGGGGCTATGGCTACACCTTC.

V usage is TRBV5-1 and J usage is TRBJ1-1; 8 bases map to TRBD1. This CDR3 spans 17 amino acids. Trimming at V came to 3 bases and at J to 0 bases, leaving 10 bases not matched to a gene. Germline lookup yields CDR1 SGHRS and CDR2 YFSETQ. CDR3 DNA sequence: TGCGCCAGCAGCTCGATCAATAGACAGGGGTTGAACACTGAAGCTTTCTTT. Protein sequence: CASSSINRQGLNTEAFF.

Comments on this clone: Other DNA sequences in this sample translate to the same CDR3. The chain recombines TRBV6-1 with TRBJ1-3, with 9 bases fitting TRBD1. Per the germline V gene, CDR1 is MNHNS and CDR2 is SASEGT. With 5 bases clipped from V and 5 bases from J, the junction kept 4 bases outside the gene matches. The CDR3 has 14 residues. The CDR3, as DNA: TGTGCCAGCAGTTCCACAGGGGGCAGAAACACCATATATTTT. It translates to CASSSTGGRNTIYF.

CDR3 sequence (DNA): TGTGCCAGCAGCACCTATAGACAGAGCTCCTACAATGAGCAGTTCTTC. As protein: CASSTYRQSSYNEQFF. The chain uses TRBV5-4 and TRBJ2-1; TRBD1 might be the D (5 bases). V was clipped by 4 bases and J by 0 bases, with 14 bases between them. Per germline, CDR1 SGHNT and CDR2 YYREEE (reference sequence). This CDR3 has 16 amino acids.

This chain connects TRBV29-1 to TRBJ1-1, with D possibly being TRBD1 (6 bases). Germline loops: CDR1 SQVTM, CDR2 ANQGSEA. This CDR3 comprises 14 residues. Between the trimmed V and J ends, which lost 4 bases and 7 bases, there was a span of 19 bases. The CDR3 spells CSVVAGAHTFEAFF. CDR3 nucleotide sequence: TGCAGCGTTGTCGCGGGGGCGCACACCTTTGAAGCTTTCTTT.

CDR3 nucleotides: TGCGCCAGCAGTGCCGGGACTGGCCTCGAGCAGTACTTC. Protein sequence: CASSAGTGLEQYF. The chain is built from TRBV10-1 and TRBJ2-7; D is perhaps TRBD2 (6 bases). Per the germline V gene, CDR1 is WNHNN and CDR2 is SYGVQD (reference sequence). Trimming took 4 bases from V and 6 from J, leaving 13 bases between them. This CDR3 region has 13 residues.

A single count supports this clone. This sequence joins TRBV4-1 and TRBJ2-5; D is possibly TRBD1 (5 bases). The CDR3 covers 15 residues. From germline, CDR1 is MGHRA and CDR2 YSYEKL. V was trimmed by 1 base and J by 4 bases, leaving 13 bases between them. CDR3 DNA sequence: TGCGCCAGCAGCCAAGGAGGACAACCGAGAGAGACCCAGTACTTC. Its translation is CASSQGGQPRETQYF.

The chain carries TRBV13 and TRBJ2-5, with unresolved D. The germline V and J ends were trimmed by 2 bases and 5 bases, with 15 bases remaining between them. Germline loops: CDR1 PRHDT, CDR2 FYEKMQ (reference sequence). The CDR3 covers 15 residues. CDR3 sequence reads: CASSLKVLRSETQYF. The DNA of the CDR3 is TGTGCCAGCAGCTTAAAGGTTCTGCGGTCCGAGACCCAGTACTTC. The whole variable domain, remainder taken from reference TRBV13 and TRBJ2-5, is AAGVIQSPRHLIKEKRETATLKCYPIPRHDTVYWYQQGPGQDPQFLISFYEKMQSDKGSIPDRFSAQQFSDYHSELNMSSLELGDSALYFCASSLKVLRSETQYFGPGTRLLVL.

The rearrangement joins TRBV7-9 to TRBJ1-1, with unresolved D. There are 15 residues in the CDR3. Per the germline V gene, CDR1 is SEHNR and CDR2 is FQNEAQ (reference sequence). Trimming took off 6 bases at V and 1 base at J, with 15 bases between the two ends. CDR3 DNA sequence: TGTGCCAGCAGAAAACTGGACCGGGGGAACACTGAAGCTTTCTTT. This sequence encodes CASRKLDRGNTEAFF. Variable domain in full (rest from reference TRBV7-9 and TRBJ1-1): DTGVSQNPRHKITKRGQNVTFRCDPISEHNRLYWYRQTLGQGPEFLTYFQNEAQLEKSRLLSDRFSAERPKGSFSTLEIQRTEQGDSAMYLCASRKLDRGNTEAFFGQGTRLTVV.

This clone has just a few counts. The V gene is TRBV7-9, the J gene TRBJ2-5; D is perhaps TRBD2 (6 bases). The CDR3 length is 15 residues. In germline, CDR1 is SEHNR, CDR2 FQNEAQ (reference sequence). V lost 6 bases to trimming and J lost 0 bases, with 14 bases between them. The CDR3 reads CASRGISGYQETQYF. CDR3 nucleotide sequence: TGTGCCAGCAGGGGGATTAGCGGCTACCAAGAGACCCAGTACTTC.

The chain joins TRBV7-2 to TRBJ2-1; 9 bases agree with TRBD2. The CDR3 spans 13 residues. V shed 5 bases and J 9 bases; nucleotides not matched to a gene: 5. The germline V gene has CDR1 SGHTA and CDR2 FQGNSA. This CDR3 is CASSLSGGGEQFF. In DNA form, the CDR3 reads TGTGCCAGCAGCCTTAGCGGGGGCGGTGAGCAGTTCTTC.

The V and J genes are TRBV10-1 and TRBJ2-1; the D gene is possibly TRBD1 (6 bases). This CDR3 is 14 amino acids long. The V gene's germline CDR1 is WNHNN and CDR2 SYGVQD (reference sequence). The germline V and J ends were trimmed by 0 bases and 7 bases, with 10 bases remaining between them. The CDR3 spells CASSESDSTNEQFF. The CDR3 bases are TGCGCCAGCAGTGAGTCGGACAGCACGAATGAGCAGTTCTTC.

CDR3 in amino acids: CASSPRGAGYTF. The CDR3, as DNA: TGTGCCAGCAGCCCCAGGGGTGCCGGCTACACCTTC. This chain joins TRBV7-2 and TRBJ1-2; D is perhaps TRBD1 (6 bases). V lost 5 bases to trimming and J lost 8 bases, with 12 bases between them. Germline CDR1 is SGHTA and CDR2 is FQGNSA. The CDR3 spans 12 residues.

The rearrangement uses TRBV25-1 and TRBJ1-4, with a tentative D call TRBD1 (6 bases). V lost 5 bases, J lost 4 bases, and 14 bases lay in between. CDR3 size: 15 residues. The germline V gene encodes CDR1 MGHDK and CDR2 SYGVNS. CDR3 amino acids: CASSPKTGLNEKLFF. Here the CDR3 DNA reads TGTGCCAGCAGTCCCAAGACAGGTCTTAATGAAAAACTGTTTTTT.

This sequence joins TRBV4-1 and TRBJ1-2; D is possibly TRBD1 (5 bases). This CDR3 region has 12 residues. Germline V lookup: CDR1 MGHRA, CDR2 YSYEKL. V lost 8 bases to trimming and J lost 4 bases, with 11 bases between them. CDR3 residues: CASGQGAYGYTF. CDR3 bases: TGCGCCAGCGGGCAGGGTGCCTATGGCTACACCTTC.

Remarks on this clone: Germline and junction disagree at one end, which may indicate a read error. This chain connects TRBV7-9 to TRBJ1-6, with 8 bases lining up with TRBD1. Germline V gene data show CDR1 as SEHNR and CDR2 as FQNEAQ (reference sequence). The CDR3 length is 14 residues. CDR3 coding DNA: TGTTCCAGCAGCGTGGCAGGGGGCAGGTCACCCCTCCACTTT. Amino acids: CSSSVAGGRSPLHF.

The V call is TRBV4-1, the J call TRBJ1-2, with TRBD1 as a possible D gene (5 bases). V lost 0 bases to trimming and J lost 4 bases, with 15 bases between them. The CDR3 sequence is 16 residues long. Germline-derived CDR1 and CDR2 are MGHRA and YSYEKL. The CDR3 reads CASSQDRTPPTYGYTF. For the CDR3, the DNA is TGCGCCAGCAGCCAAGATCGGACACCTCCGACCTATGGCTACACCTTC.

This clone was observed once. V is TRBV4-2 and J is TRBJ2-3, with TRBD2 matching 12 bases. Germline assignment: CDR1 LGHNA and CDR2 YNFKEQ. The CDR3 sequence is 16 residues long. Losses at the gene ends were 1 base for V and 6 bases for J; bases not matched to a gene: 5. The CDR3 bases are TGTGCCAGCAGCCAAGGACTAGCGGGGGCTGGGGATACGCAGTATTTT. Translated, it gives CASSQGLAGAGDTQYF.

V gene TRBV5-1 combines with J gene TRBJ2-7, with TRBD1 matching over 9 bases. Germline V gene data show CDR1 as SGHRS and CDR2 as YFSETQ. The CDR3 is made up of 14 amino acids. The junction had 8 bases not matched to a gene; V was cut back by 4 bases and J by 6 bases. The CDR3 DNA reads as TGCGCCAGCAGCGGCCGGACAGGGGAAGGCGAGCAGTACTTC. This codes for CASSGRTGEGEQYF.

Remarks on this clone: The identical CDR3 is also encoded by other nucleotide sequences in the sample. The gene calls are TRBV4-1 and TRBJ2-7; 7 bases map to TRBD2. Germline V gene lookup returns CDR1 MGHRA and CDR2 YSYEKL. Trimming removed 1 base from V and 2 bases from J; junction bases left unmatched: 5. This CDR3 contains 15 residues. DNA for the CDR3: TGCGCCAGCAGCCAAGTAGGGAGGGGTACCTACGAGCAGTACTTC. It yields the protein CASSQVGRGTYEQYF.

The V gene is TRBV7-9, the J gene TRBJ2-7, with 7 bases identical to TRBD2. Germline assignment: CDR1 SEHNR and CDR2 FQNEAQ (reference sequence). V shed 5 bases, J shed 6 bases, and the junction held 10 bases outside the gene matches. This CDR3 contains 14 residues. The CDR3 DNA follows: TGTGCCAGCAGCCTTGGACTAGTTGAATCCGAGCAGTACTTC. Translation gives CASSLGLVESEQYF.

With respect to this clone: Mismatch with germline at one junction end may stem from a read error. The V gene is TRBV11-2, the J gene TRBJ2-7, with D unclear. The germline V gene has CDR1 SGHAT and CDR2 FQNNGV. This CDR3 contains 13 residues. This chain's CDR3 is CAGSLTRVWEQYF. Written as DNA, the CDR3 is TGTGCCGGCAGCTTAACTCGGGTTTGGGAGCAGTACTTC.

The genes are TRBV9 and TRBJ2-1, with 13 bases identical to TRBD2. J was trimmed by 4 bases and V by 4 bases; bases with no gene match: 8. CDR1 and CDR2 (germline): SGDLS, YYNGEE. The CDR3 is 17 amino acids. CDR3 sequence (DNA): TGTGCCAGCAGCTTGGGACTAGCGGGGAGATCGTACAATGAGCAGTTCTTC. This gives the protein CASSLGLAGRSYNEQFF.

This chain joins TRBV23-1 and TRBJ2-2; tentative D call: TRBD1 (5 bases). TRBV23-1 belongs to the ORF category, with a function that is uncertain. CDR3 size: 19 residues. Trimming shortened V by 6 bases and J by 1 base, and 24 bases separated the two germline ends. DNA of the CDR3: TGCGCCAGCAGCCCCCCCAATATAGTCACAGGACAGAACACCGGGGAGCTGTTTTTT. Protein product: CASSPPNIVTGQNTGELFF.

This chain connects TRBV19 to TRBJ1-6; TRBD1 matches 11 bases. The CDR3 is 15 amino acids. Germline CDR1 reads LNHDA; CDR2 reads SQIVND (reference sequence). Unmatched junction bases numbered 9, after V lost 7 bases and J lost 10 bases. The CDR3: CASKTSGTGGSPLHF. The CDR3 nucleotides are TGTGCCAGTAAAACATCCGGGACAGGGGGGTCACCCCTCCACTTT.

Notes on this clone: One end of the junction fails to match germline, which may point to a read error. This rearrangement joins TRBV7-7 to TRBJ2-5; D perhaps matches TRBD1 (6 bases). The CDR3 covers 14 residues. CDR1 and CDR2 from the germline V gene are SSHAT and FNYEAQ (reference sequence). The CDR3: CASSPRDTQETQYF. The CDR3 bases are TGTGCTAGCAGCCCACGGGACACACAAGAGACCCAGTACTTC.

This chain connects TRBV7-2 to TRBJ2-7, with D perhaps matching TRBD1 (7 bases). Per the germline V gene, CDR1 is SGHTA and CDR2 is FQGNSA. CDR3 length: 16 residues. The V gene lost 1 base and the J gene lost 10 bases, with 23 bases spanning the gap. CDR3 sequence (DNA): TGTGCCAGCAGCTTAGTAGCCAGGGGGGACCTTTGGGCACAGTACTTC. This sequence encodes CASSLVARGDLWAQYF.

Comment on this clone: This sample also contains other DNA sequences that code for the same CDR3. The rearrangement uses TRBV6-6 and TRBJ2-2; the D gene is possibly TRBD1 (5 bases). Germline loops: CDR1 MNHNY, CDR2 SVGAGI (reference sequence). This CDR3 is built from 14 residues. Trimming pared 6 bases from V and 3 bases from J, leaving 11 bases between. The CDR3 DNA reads TGTGCCAGCAGCCTCCAAGGGGACACCGGGGAGCTGTTTTTT. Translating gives CASSLQGDTGELFF.